A selection of T cell receptor beta chains follows, all from one sample in a study of shared clonotypes between healthy human individuals. The repertoire was sequenced with immunoSEQ multiplex PCR; TCRdb's copy has only in-frame clones and lacks some. The table includes approximately 2.3 million clones, 93% detected once. Sequencing used naive CD4+ T cells from PBMCs. The receptors were gathered from a man aged 18 to 29 in good health. Some clones in this sample may be carry-over from other donors' samples. CDR3s include the opening cysteine and the closing phenylalanine or tryptophan. The D gene is left open where the match is weak. Only some rows state a clone size, as once, few, many or a class for expanded clones.

CDR3 DNA	CDR3 protein	V gene	clone size	CDR3 length	J gene	D gene
TGTGCCAGCAGCTTCCGGAGCTATGGCTACACCTTC	CASSFRSYGYTF	TRBV5-5	.	12	TRBJ1-2	.
TGTGCCAGCAGCGGGCCCTCTAGCGGGAGGGGGGTAAATACGCAGTATTTT	CASSGPSSGRGVNTQYF	TRBV5-4	.	17	TRBJ2-3	TRBD2
TGTGCCAGCAGCCCGATAAGATCTGGGGCCAACGTCCTGACTTTC	CASSPIRSGANVLTF	TRBV7-2	.	15	TRBJ2-6	.
TGTGCCAGCAGCGCCCTGAGCGGGAGCGGCACAGATACGCAGTATTTT	CASSALSGSGTDTQYF	TRBV11-2	.	16	TRBJ2-3	TRBD2
TGTGCCAGCAGTTCGCCCGCCTACGAGCAGTACTTC	CASSSPAYEQYF	TRBV27	.	12	TRBJ2-7	.
TGTGCCAGCAGCGTAGGGGTAGCGGGAGTATCGGGCACCGGGGAGCTGTTTTTT	CASSVGVAGVSGTGELFF	TRBV9	.	18	TRBJ2-2	TRBD2
TGTGCCAGCAGCTTCCCGGACAGGGACCGGGACGAGCAGTACTTC	CASSFPDRDRDEQYF	TRBV7-8	once	15	TRBJ2-7	TRBD1
TGTGCCAGCAGCAAAAAGAATCCGGGACGTCCCTCCTACGAGCAGTACTTC	CASSKKNPGRPSYEQYF	TRBV21-1	.	17	TRBJ2-7	.
TGTGCCAGCAATGGGCGATCTGATGAGCAGTACTTC	CASNGRSDEQYF	TRBV28	.	12	TRBJ2-5	.
TGTGCCTGGAGTGTGGGCAGCGCAAACACTGAAGCTTTCTTT	CAWSVGSANTEAFF	TRBV30	.	14	TRBJ1-1	.
TGTGCCAGTAGTATCCCCTCAGGTGGACAGCCCCAGCATTTT	CASSIPSGGQPQHF	TRBV19	.	14	TRBJ1-5	.
TGTGCCAGTCGCCGGACTAGCGACTCCTACGAGCAGTACTTC	CASRRTSDSYEQYF	TRBV19	.	14	TRBJ2-7	TRBD2
TGTGCCAGCAGTTACTTCCGGGTCGCCAATGAGCAGTTCTTC	CASSYFRVANEQFF	TRBV6-5	.	14	TRBJ2-1	.
TGTGCCAGCAGCCCGCGACCGCTCGGGACAGGGAGCCCTAATGAAAAACTGTTTTTT	CASSPRPLGTGSPNEKLFF	TRBV11-2	.	19	TRBJ1-4	TRBD1
TGTGCCAGCAGTTGGCCGGGACAGGAGCCCTACGAGCAGTACTTC	CASSWPGQEPYEQYF	TRBV6-1	.	15	TRBJ2-7	TRBD1
TGTGCCAGCATGTGGGATAAGACCGGGGAGCTGTTTTTT	CASMWDKTGELFF	TRBV2	.	13	TRBJ2-2	.
TGCGCCAGCAGCCGCCCGGGACAGGGGGTTCTAGCCAAAAACATTCAGTACTTC	CASSRPGQGVLAKNIQYF	TRBV4-1	.	18	TRBJ2-4	TRBD1
TGTGCCAGCAGTTTCGTAGGATTGAGGGGGAGCGAGCAGTACTTC	CASSFVGLRGSEQYF	TRBV28	.	15	TRBJ2-7	.
TGTGCCAGCACCTTCGTGGGGGCGGGTGGCTACACCTTC	CASTFVGAGGYTF	TRBV28	.	13	TRBJ1-2	.
TGCAGCGCCGCGGACCGAGTCCACGAGCAGTACTTC	CSAADRVHEQYF	TRBV29-1	.	12	TRBJ2-7	.
TGTGCCAGCAGGGGGGTAGCGGGAGGAGATACGCAGTATTTT	CASRGVAGGDTQYF	TRBV6-1	.	14	TRBJ2-3	TRBD2
TGTGCCAGCAGTTTTGAACTGTACACCGGGGAGCTGTTTTTT	CASSFELYTGELFF	TRBV27	.	14	TRBJ2-2	.
TGTGCCAGCAGTTTTACTAGCTCCTACGAGCAGTACTTC	CASSFTSSYEQYF	TRBV25-1	.	13	TRBJ2-7	.
TGTGCCAGCAGCTTGACACAGGGGGTACACGGCATGAATGAGCAGTTCTTC	CASSLTQGVHGMNEQFF	TRBV7-9	.	17	TRBJ2-1	TRBD1
TGTGCCAGCAGCCGAGATGCTACTGGAAACACCATATATTTT	CASSRDATGNTIYF	TRBV7-7	once	14	TRBJ1-3	.
TGTGCCAGCAGGGCCCCACTAGCGGGAGTTACGGGCACCGGGGAGCTGTTTTTT	CASRAPLAGVTGTGELFF	TRBV25-1	.	18	TRBJ2-2	TRBD2
TGTGCCAGCAGCTTATCGACCGGGACAGGGTCAAACTATGGCTACACCTTC	CASSLSTGTGSNYGYTF	TRBV7-2	.	17	TRBJ1-2	TRBD1
TGCGCCAGCAGCTTGGGAACGGCACCTAACTATGGCTACACCTTC	CASSLGTAPNYGYTF	TRBV5-1	.	15	TRBJ1-2	.
TGTGCCAGTAGTCCACACCCCCTAGCGGGAGTTCCAGATACGCAGTATTTT	CASSPHPLAGVPDTQYF	TRBV19	.	17	TRBJ2-3	TRBD2
TGCGCCAGCAGCTTAGACAGGGGTAATCAGCCCCAGCATTTT	CASSLDRGNQPQHF	TRBV5-1	few	14	TRBJ1-5	TRBD1
TGTGCCAGCTCACCTTATCGGAAAGAGACCCAGTACTTC	CASSPYRKETQYF	TRBV18	.	13	TRBJ2-5	.
TGTGCCAGCAGTTACTATGTGGGAGGTGGCACTGAAGCTTTCTTT	CASSYYVGGGTEAFF	TRBV6-6	.	15	TRBJ1-1	.
TGTGCCAGCAGCAAGGGACAGGGTCTTGCTAATGAAAAACTGTTTTTT	CASSKGQGLANEKLFF	TRBV21-1	.	16	TRBJ1-4	.
TGCGCCAGCAGCAAGACGATGGGGAAAGAACCAACTAATGAAAAACTGTTTTTT	CASSKTMGKEPTNEKLFF	TRBV5-1	once	18	TRBJ1-4	.
TGCAGCGTTGGACAGGGGTTCTATGGTTGCACCTTC	CSVGQGFYGCTF	TRBV29-1	.	12	TRBJ1-2	TRBD1
TGTGCCATCAGTGATTGGGGACAGAGGCGATACTATGGCTACACCTTC	CAISDWGQRRYYGYTF	TRBV10-3	.	16	TRBJ1-2	TRBD1
TGCGCCAGCAGCTTCCAGAACCTAATGACTGAAGCTTTCTTT	CASSFQNLMTEAFF	TRBV5-1	.	14	TRBJ1-1	.
TGTGCCAGCAGCTTCGGGCGAAGCGATGAGCAGTTCTTC	CASSFGRSDEQFF	TRBV5-4	.	13	TRBJ2-1	.
TGCGCCAGCAAATTTGGGGGGTCCTCACAAGAGACCCAGTACTTC	CASKFGGSSQETQYF	TRBV5-1	once	15	TRBJ2-5	.
TGTGCCAGTAGTATAGGGTTGGCGGTGGGGAGTTCCGGCTACACCTTC	CASSIGLAVGSSGYTF	TRBV19	once	16	TRBJ1-2	.
TGTGCCAGCAGACCAGACAGGGAGTATGAAAAACTGTTTTTT	CASRPDREYEKLFF	TRBV28	.	14	TRBJ1-4	TRBD1
TGTGCCAGCAGTGAAGGGGGAGGTGGGAACACTGAAGCTTTCTTT	CASSEGGGGNTEAFF	TRBV6-1	.	15	TRBJ1-1	.
TGCGCCAGCAGCCAAGAGGTCGCCGCAGGGTGGATTAACTCCTACGAGCAGTACTTC	CASSQEVAAGWINSYEQYF	TRBV4-3	.	19	TRBJ2-7	.
TGTGCCACCGGGGACAGGCGGAAGACTGAAGCTTTCTTT	CATGDRRKTEAFF	TRBV19	.	13	TRBJ1-1	TRBD1
TGCGCCAGCAGCCCCTCACCACCAGGCGGGACCTACCAAGAGACCCAGTACTTC	CASSPSPPGGTYQETQYF	TRBV4-3	once	18	TRBJ2-5	.
TGTGCCAGCAGTAGGCTTGGGACCACCGGGGAGCTGTTTTTT	CASSRLGTTGELFF	TRBV9	.	14	TRBJ2-2	.
TGCGCCAGCAGAGGTTTTCCGGGACTAGCGGGAGGACTACTCTACAATGAGCAGTTCTTC	CASRGFPGLAGGLLYNEQFF	TRBV5-1	.	20	TRBJ2-1	TRBD2
TGTGCCAGCAGTTCCCCGCCAGGGGGCGGTAGCATTCAGTACTTC	CASSSPPGGGSIQYF	TRBV28	.	15	TRBJ2-4	TRBD1
TGTGCCAGCAGCTCCTCCGGTGTGCTAGAGACCCAGTACTTC	CASSSSGVLETQYF	TRBV28	.	14	TRBJ2-5	.
TGTGCCAGCAGTTACTCGACGCCCCAGGGTACTGAAGCTTTCTTT	CASSYSTPQGTEAFF	TRBV6-6	.	15	TRBJ1-1	.
TGTGCCAGCAGCCCAACCGACAGCTCTGGAAACACCATATATTTT	CASSPTDSSGNTIYF	TRBV11-2	once	15	TRBJ1-3	.
TGTGCCAGCAGTTTTGGACAGGGCGAGCAGTACTTC	CASSFGQGEQYF	TRBV28	.	12	TRBJ2-7	TRBD1
TGTGCCAGCAGCGCAGGCCGGACCGGGGAGCTGTTTTTT	CASSAGRTGELFF	TRBV9	.	13	TRBJ2-2	.